These 14 T cell receptor beta chains came from one sample sequenced in a study of cytomegalovirus exposure and HLA in healthy donors. PCR amplification relied on 60 Vbeta primers (plus 13 Jbeta primers). Sequencing was performed with immunoSEQ multiplex PCR; in TCRdb, only in-frame clones are kept and a portion is missing. There are around 200,000 clones in the sample; roughly 83% occur only once, and around 2.3% lies in the top ten. Material: PBMCs. Source of these receptors: a woman in her 50s in good health and CMV-seronegative.

This chain joins TRBV28 and TRBJ2-7; TRBD1 matches 7 bases. The V segment lost 2 bases and the J segment 5 bases; nucleotides outside the gene matches: 9. The CDR3 is 15 amino acids. Germline lookup yields CDR1 MDHEN and CDR2 SYDVKM. CDR3 loop: CASSLRETGRDEQYF. The CDR3 DNA is TGTGCCAGCAGTTTAAGGGAGACAGGGAGAGACGAGCAGTACTTC.

The V gene is TRBV7-3, the J gene TRBJ2-3; TRBD2 matches at 10 bases. The CDR3 covers 14 residues. CDR1 and CDR2 from the germline V gene are SGHTA and FQGTGA. V dropped 2 bases and J dropped 6; count of bases not matched to a gene: 2. CDR3 loop: CASSLGTSVDTQYF. The CDR3 bases are TGTGCCAGCAGCTTAGGGACTAGCGTCGATACGCAGTATTTT.

The chain is built from TRBV14 and TRBJ1-3; 8 bases fit TRBD1. The CDR3 is 16 residues long. Trimming cost V 2 bases and J 3 bases; bases outside gene matches: 6. Germline V lookup: CDR1 SGHDN, CDR2 FVKESK. CDR3 in amino acids: CASSQWTGKFGNTIYF. CDR3 DNA sequence: TGTGCCAGCAGCCAATGGACAGGGAAGTTTGGAAACACCATATATTTT.

The chain's CDR3 is CASSLSGSGAFIQYF. The DNA of the CDR3 is TGTGCCAGCAGCTTGAGCGGGAGTGGCGCTTTCATTCAGTACTTC. The chain employs TRBV5-4 and TRBJ2-4, with 8 bases matching TRBD2. V was pared by 1 base and J by 9 bases, with 9 bases of the junction left unmatched. The CDR3 runs 15 residues. The V gene's germline CDR1 is SGHNT and CDR2 YYREEE (reference sequence).

The table lists this clone with a count of one. V and J are TRBV7-8 and TRBJ2-7; D is unresolved. The CDR3 contains 14 residues. V shed 5 bases and J shed 0 bases, with 11 bases lying between them. The germline V gene has CDR1 SGHVS and CDR2 FQNEAQ. CDR3 nucleotides: TGTGCCAGCAGCATCAGAAGGAGCTCCTACGAGCAGTACTTC. This encodes CASSIRRSSYEQYF.

This chain connects TRBV5-1 to TRBJ2-3; no clear D gene. CDR3 length: 16 amino acids. The V and J ends lost 0 bases and 1 base respectively, with 12 bases between them. Germline V lookup: CDR1 SGHRS, CDR2 YFSETQ. CDR3 region: CASSLDASVGTDTQYF. The CDR3 DNA follows: TGCGCCAGCAGCTTGGACGCTTCGGTGGGCACAGATACGCAGTATTTT. Full variable domain (outside the CDR3, taken from reference TRBV5-1 and TRBJ2-3): KAGVTQTPRYLIKTRGQQVTLSCSPISGHRSVSWYQQTPGQGLQFLFEYFSETQRNKGNFPGRFSGRQFSNSRSEMNVSTLELGDSALYLCASSLDASVGTDTQYFGPGTRLTVL.

V usage is TRBV6-5 and J usage is TRBJ2-5, with TRBD2 as a possible D gene (8 bases). Germline V gives CDR1 MNHEY, CDR2 SVGAGI. CDR3 length: 13 residues. V lost 7 bases and J 13 bases, leaving 22 bases between the germline ends. The CDR3 DNA follows: TGTGCCAGCACGGGGGGGGATCCGGGACAGAGGTACTTC. Translating gives CASTGGDPGQRYF.

The chain recombines TRBV28 with TRBJ2-7; D not certain. There are 12 residues in the CDR3. Germline V gene sequence: CDR1 MDHEN, CDR2 SYDVKM. Trimming took 5 bases from V and 2 from J, leaving 7 bases between them. The CDR3 DNA follows: TGTGCCAGCAGTCCAATAGCCTACGAGCAGTACTTC. It specifies CASSPIAYEQYF.

The chain employs TRBV7-3 and TRBJ2-7; TRBD1 is a possible D gene (7 bases). The germline gives CDR1 SGHTA, CDR2 FQGTGA. Trimming removed 6 bases at V and 6 bases at J, with 18 bases between. The CDR3 loop spans 14 amino acids. In DNA, the CDR3 is TGTGCCAGCAGTGACAGGGCCGGGGGAACCGAGCAGTACTTC. This translates into CASSDRAGGTEQYF.

J is TRBJ2-1 and V is TRBV28, with 9 nucleotides matching TRBD1. Germline values: CDR1 MDHEN, CDR2 SYDVKM. There are 15 residues in the CDR3. The ends lost 6 bases at V and 4 bases at J; junction bases unmatched: 7. The CDR3 nucleotides read TGTGCCAGCAGGTCCGGGACAGGGATTTACAATGAGCAGTTCTTC. Protein: CASRSGTGIYNEQFF. Complete variable domain (other parts from reference TRBV28 and TRBJ2-1): DVKVTQSSRYLVKRTGEKVFLECVQDMDHENMFWYRQDPGLGLRLIYFSYDVKMKEKGDIPEGYSVSREKKERFSLILESASTNQTSMYLCASRSGTGIYNEQFFGPGTRLTVL.

The gene calls are TRBV4-3 and TRBJ1-2; perhaps TRBD1 as D (6 bases). The CDR3 runs 15 residues. The germline gives CDR1 LGHNA, CDR2 YSLEER. Trimming left V 4 bases short and J 3 bases short, with 15 bases between. CDR3 protein: CASSPGTLVDYGYTF. As DNA, the CDR3 is TGCGCCAGCAGCCCTGGGACATTAGTCGACTATGGCTACACCTTC.

J is TRBJ1-4 and V is TRBV6-5; tentatively, D is TRBD1 (5 bases). Germline CDR1 MNHEY, CDR2 SVGAGI. This CDR3 contains 13 residues. Trimming left V 5 bases short and J 8 bases short, with 12 bases between. CDR3 nucleotide sequence: TGTGCCAGCAGTAGGGGTATCGGGGAAAAACTGTTTTTT. Translation: CASSRGIGEKLFF.

V usage is TRBV28 and J usage is TRBJ2-7; TRBD2 aligns across 10 bases. Trimming cost V 8 bases and J 0 bases; bases outside gene matches: 10. The CDR3 has 16 residues. Germline V CDR1 and CDR2: MDHEN, SYDVKM. CDR3 amino acids: CASEGTAGGSSYEQYF. CDR3 nucleotides: TGTGCCAGCGAGGGGACAGCGGGAGGGTCCTCCTACGAGCAGTACTTC.

The chain recombines TRBV5-1 with TRBJ1-3; the match to TRBD1 covers 8 bases. The ends lost 3 bases at V and 4 bases at J; junction bases unmatched: 6. The CDR3 spans 15 residues. Germline CDR1 and CDR2: SGHRS and YFSETQ. CDR3 sequence: CASSSTGVSGNTIYF. The CDR3 DNA sequence: TGCGCCAGCAGCTCGACAGGGGTTAGCGGAAACACCATATATTTT.